The 12 T cell receptor beta chains presented below share a single source sample, sequenced in a study of a mutant IDH1 vaccine in newly diagnosed glioma. The protocol was immunoSEQ multiplex PCR, while the TCRdb copy is restricted to in-frame clones and leaves out a portion. The table lists around 30,000 clones, around nine tenths of them singletons. For these TCRs, the target antigens are not known. Time point indicated: week 47, end of study. Topical imiquimod accompanied each vaccine dose, which consisted of 300 ug of mutant IDH1 20-mer peptide. The specimen was PBMCs, collected from a glioma patient whose treatment included an IDH1 peptide vaccine. These receptors all come from a woman aged 25 to 39 with glioma.

The chain has TRBV7-2 and TRBJ2-7; D unclear. Germline CDR1 is SGHTA and CDR2 is FQGNSA. The CDR3 has 15 amino acids. Trimming removed 5 bases at V and 4 bases at J, with 18 bases between. In DNA form, the CDR3 reads TGTGCCAGCAGCCCCAGCTCATGGGTCCCTTACGAGCAGTACTTC. Its translation is CASSPSSWVPYEQYF.

This clone was seen just once. V gene TRBV5-4 combines with J gene TRBJ1-1; 9 positions agree with TRBD1. The CDR3 covers 15 residues. Germline values: CDR1 SGHNT, CDR2 YYREEE (reference sequence). Unmatched junction bases numbered 7, after V lost 4 bases and J lost 3 bases. The CDR3 nucleotides are TGTGCCAGCAGCCCCCGGAGGACAGGGGACACTGAAGCTTTCTTT. Encoded protein: CASSPRRTGDTEAFF.

V is TRBV7-9 and J is TRBJ2-7, with D perhaps matching TRBD2 (6 bases). Germline values: CDR1 SEHNR, CDR2 FQNEAQ (reference sequence). This CDR3 region has 14 residues. V lost 0 bases and J lost 3, with 9 bases in between. CDR3 sequence reads: CASSLAGTGYEQYF. The CDR3 region has the DNA TGTGCCAGCAGCTTAGCTGGGACTGGCTACGAGCAGTACTTC.

This chain joins TRBV6-6 and TRBJ1-5, with D possibly being TRBD1 (5 bases). The CDR3 sequence is 12 residues long. V lost 7 bases and J lost 6, with 10 bases in between. Germline CDR1 is MNHNY and CDR2 is SVGAGI (reference sequence). The CDR3 loop reads CASKDTSQPQHF. The CDR3 coding sequence is TGTGCCAGCAAGGACACCAGTCAGCCCCAGCATTTT.

The rearrangement uses TRBV5-4 and TRBJ1-5; TRBD1 is a possible D gene (6 bases). In germline, CDR1 is SGHNT, CDR2 YYREEE (reference sequence). Trimming took off 3 bases at V and 9 bases at J, with 13 bases between the two ends. The CDR3 is 13 amino acids. The DNA for the CDR3 is TGTGCCAGCAGCTCCAGGGGCCGAGGGCCCCAGCATTTT. It is translated as CASSSRGRGPQHF.

The CDR3 region is CSVEGAHSGNTIYF. Written as DNA, the CDR3 is TGCAGCGTCGAGGGGGCCCACTCTGGAAACACCATATATTTT. The chain employs TRBV29-1 and TRBJ1-3; 7 positions match TRBD1. V gave up 6 bases and J gave up 0 bases; unmatched junction bases: 5. This CDR3 contains 14 residues. Per the germline V gene, CDR1 is SQVTM and CDR2 is ANQGSEA.

The chain couples TRBV7-9 to TRBJ1-2; D is perhaps TRBD1 (6 bases). V shed 2 bases and J shed 5 bases, with 15 bases lying between them. In germline, CDR1 is SEHNR, CDR2 FQNEAQ (reference sequence). The CDR3 length is 15 residues. The DNA of the CDR3 is TGTGCCAGCAGCTTAACCACAGGGCGAGTATATGGCTACACCTTC. Amino acid sequence: CASSLTTGRVYGYTF.

The chain uses TRBV7-9 and TRBJ1-1; no clear D. The CDR3 consists of 17 residues. Trimming took 5 bases from V and 3 from J, leaving 22 bases between them. Germline lookup yields CDR1 SEHNR and CDR2 FQNEAQ (reference sequence). The CDR3 loop is CASSQSIGRPGHTEAFF. The CDR3 nucleotides read TGTGCCAGCAGCCAGAGCATTGGACGGCCGGGTCACACTGAAGCTTTCTTT.

The V call is TRBV4-1, the J call TRBJ2-7, with a weak D call TRBD1 (6 bases). CDR3 size: 15 residues. The V gene lost 0 bases and the J gene lost 6 bases, with 15 bases spanning the gap. CDR1 is MGHRA and CDR2 is YSYEKL in the germline V gene. DNA of the CDR3: TGCGCCAGCAGCCAAGAAGAAGCTAGCAGGGGCGAGCAGTACTTC. Its translation: CASSQEEASRGEQYF.

This chain links TRBV5-4 with TRBJ2-7; D not resolved. The CDR3 is 13 amino acids. CDR1 and CDR2 (germline): SGHNT, YYREEE (reference sequence). Trimming took 2 bases from V and 0 from J, leaving 6 bases between them. CDR3 nucleotide sequence: TGTGCCAGCAGCTTCCCCCTCTCCTACGAGCAGTACTTC. This codes for CASSFPLSYEQYF.

The chain has TRBV9 and TRBJ1-3; no clear D gene. CDR1 and CDR2 (germline): SGDLS, YYNGEE. There are 13 residues in the CDR3. V was trimmed by 7 bases and J by 0 bases, leaving 8 bases between them. Here the CDR3 DNA reads TGTGCCAGCGGGGATGTCTCTGGAAACACCATATATTTT. Its translation: CASGDVSGNTIYF.

This chain links TRBV29-1 with TRBJ1-2; D may be TRBD1 (6 bases). This CDR3 has 11 residues. The germline gives CDR1 SQVTM, CDR2 ANQGSEA. V was cut by 6 bases and J by 8 bases, with 13 bases left in between. This CDR3 is CSVTEGGGYTF. The DNA of the CDR3 is TGCAGCGTGACCGAGGGGGGGGGCTACACCTTC.